This TCR beta chain was observed in a study of vaccination effects on CD4 cells after COVID-19. Whole-study results and caveats: From healthy vaccinees, only 1 of 255 vaccine-induced clones also reacted to common cold coronaviruses. Pronounced clonal contraction occurred in clones induced by infection and by vaccine late after vaccination.

Germline CDR1 reads SNHLY; CDR2 reads FYNNEI. The CDR3 covers 13 residues. Deletions cut 11 bases from V and 3 bases from J, with 16 bases between. At the end of over 8 days of culture, CD4+ T cells were isolated. Each participant received a vaccine that was either BNT162b2 or mRNA-1273, given as two doses. Previously uninfected by SARS-CoV-2, the vaccine recipients also showed negative nucleocapsid antibodies. Remarks on this clone: What it recognizes is unknown.

Measured with immunoSEQ multiplex PCR; TCRdb has only the in-frame clones, and not every one. The table has about 73,000 clones, approximately 73% seen once; the top ten hold about 2%. Sequencing was performed on CD4+ T cells from PBMCs cultured without peptide, taken after COVID-19 vaccination. This TCR came from a human donor who received a COVID-19 vaccine. V usage is TRBV2 and J usage is TRBJ2-5; maybe TRBD2 (6 bases). The CDR3, as DNA: TGTGCCTCCCGCTGGGGGGTGGAAGAGACCCAGTACTTC. It is translated as CASRWGVEETQYF.